Below are 16 T cell receptor beta chains sequenced from a single sample in a study of blood T cell repertoires in COVID-19 (dated by TCRdb to about 2020). Library preparation used the immunoSEQ multiplex PCR assay. TCRdb took this table from immuneACCESS and kept in-frame rearrangements with V and J called. Such tables lack part of the clones; where checked against another copy, unresolved V genes explain under half of the gap, and the rest is unexplained. Recorded for this sample are around 150,000 clones; approximately 91% of them occurred a single time. The biggest ten clones account for about 2% of the sample. The sample comprised peripheral blood. The source is a man aged 18-30 years with acute or convalescent COVID-19.

The table lists this clone with a few counts. V usage is TRBV5-4 and J usage is TRBJ1-2, with TRBD1 matching over 9 bases. The CDR3 sequence is 16 residues long. V lost 3 bases, J lost 6 bases, and 12 bases stayed unmatched. Germline V gene lookup returns CDR1 SGHNT and CDR2 YYREEE (reference sequence). CDR3 loop: CASSSSGTGYMNGYTF. The CDR3 region has the DNA TGTGCCAGCAGCTCGAGCGGGACAGGGTATATGAATGGCTACACCTTC.

V gene TRBV5-6 combines with J gene TRBJ2-7; tentatively, D is TRBD1 (6 bases). The CDR3 is 14 amino acids. Germline CDR1 and CDR2: SGHDT and YYEEEE. The V end was cut by 4 bases, the J end by 2 bases, with 13 bases between. CDR3 sequence reads: CASSPDAGAYEQYF. The CDR3 region has the DNA TGTGCCAGCAGCCCCGATGCAGGGGCCTACGAGCAGTACTTC.

The CDR3 DNA follows: TGTGCCAGCAGTTACGGGTCGGGGAGGCCAGATACGCAGTATTTT. Its translation: CASSYGSGRPDTQYF. The rearrangement links TRBV6-6 to TRBJ2-3; D might be TRBD2 (6 bases). CDR3 size: 15 residues. Deletions cut 2 bases from V and 4 bases from J, with 13 bases between. Germline CDR1 and CDR2: MNHNY and SVGAGI (reference sequence).

The J gene is TRBJ1-5, the V gene TRBV19; 8 nucleotides agree with TRBD1. V was clipped by 8 bases and J by 3 bases; unmatched bases: 6. The germline gives CDR1 LNHDA, CDR2 SQIVND (reference sequence). The CDR3 runs 14 residues. CDR3 region: CASETGEYNQPQHF. The CDR3 bases are TGTGCCAGTGAGACAGGGGAATACAATCAGCCCCAGCATTTT. Supplemented by reference TRBV19 and TRBJ1-5, the full variable domain reads DGGITQSPKYLFRKEGQNVTLSCEQNLNHDAMYWYRQDPGQGLRLIYYSQIVNDFQKGDIAEGYSVSREKKESFPLTVTSAQKNPTAFYLCASETGEYNQPQHFGDGTRLSIL.

The chain recombines TRBV9 with TRBJ1-2, with a possible D match to TRBD1 (5 bases). V gave up 2 bases and J gave up 0 bases, with 11 bases separating them. Germline V CDR1 and CDR2: SGDLS, YYNGEE. This CDR3 is 15 amino acids long. CDR3 DNA sequence: TGTGCCAGCAGCGTTACAGGCTCCCCTAACTATGGCTACACCTTC. Translating it yields CASSVTGSPNYGYTF.

The rearrangement joins TRBV7-6 to TRBJ2-7; 12 positions agree with TRBD2. CDR3 length equals 15 residues. Germline V CDR1 and CDR2: SGHVS, FNYEAQ. Unmatched junction bases numbered 2, after V lost 5 bases and J lost 0 bases. DNA for the CDR3: TGTGCCAGCAGCCTGACTAGCGGGAGCTCCTACGAGCAGTACTTC. Translated: CASSLTSGSSYEQYF.

This clone has just a few counts. This sequence joins TRBV6-5 and TRBJ1-2, with 9 bases identical to TRBD1. V was clipped by 6 bases and J by 0 bases; unmatched bases: 5. CDR1 MNHEY and CDR2 SVGAGI come from the germline V gene. The CDR3 is 15 residues long. The DNA for the CDR3 is TGTGCCAGCAGAGTACAGGGGGCGACTAACTATGGCTACACCTTC. Translation gives CASRVQGATNYGYTF.

This chain connects TRBV9 to TRBJ2-7, with a tentative D call TRBD2 (7 bases). Germline-derived CDR1 and CDR2 are SGDLS and YYNGEE. Deletions cut 5 bases from V and 2 bases from J, with 26 bases between. There are 18 residues in the CDR3. In nucleotides, the CDR3 is TGTGCCAGCAGTATCGGGCAGGGAAGGAGCGGGACACCCTACGAGCAGTACTTC. This sequence encodes CASSIGQGRSGTPYEQYF. Full variable domain (remainder filled in from reference TRBV9 and TRBJ2-7): DSGVTQTPKHLITATGQRVTLRCSPRSGDLSVYWYQQSLDQGLQFLIQYYNGEERAKGNILERFSAQQFPDLHSELNLSSLELGDSALYFCASSIGQGRSGTPYEQYFGPGTRLTVT.

The chain couples TRBV4-1 to TRBJ2-7, with TRBD2 matching over 7 bases. With 3 bases clipped from V and 5 bases from J, the junction kept 7 bases outside the gene matches. This CDR3 has 14 residues. Germline CDR1 is MGHRA and CDR2 is YSYEKL. CDR3 sequence (DNA): TGCGCCAGCAGCCAGGAAAGACTAGCCAACGAGCAGTACTTC. Translation: CASSQERLANEQYF.

The gene calls are TRBV3-1 (or the pseudogene TRBV3-2) and TRBJ1-1; TRBD1 is a possible D gene (5 bases). Trimming cost V 0 bases and J 2 bases, with 10 bases left between them. The germline V gene encodes CDR1 LGHDT and CDR2 YNNKEL (reference sequence). This CDR3 is built from 15 residues. CDR3 coding DNA: TGTGCCAGCAGCCAAGATCGGGACTTTAACACTGAAGCTTTCTTT. Residues: CASSQDRDFNTEAFF.

This chain links TRBV24-1 with TRBJ2-1, with D possibly matching TRBD1 (6 bases). The CDR3 contains 15 residues. V lost 3 bases and J lost 5, with 13 bases in between. CDR1 and CDR2 from the germline V gene are KGHDR and SFDVKD. This CDR3 reads CATSDIGRGHNEQFF. The CDR3 nucleotides read TGTGCCACCAGTGATATCGGCAGGGGCCACAATGAGCAGTTCTTC.

The rearrangement links TRBV7-9 to TRBJ1-1; TRBD1 is a possible D gene (5 bases). The V gene lost 0 bases and the J gene lost 6 bases, with 8 bases spanning the gap. This CDR3 has 13 residues. In germline, CDR1 is SEHNR, CDR2 FQNEAQ (reference sequence). The CDR3 reads CASSLAWTPEAFF. The CDR3 region has the DNA TGTGCCAGCAGCTTAGCGTGGACACCTGAAGCTTTCTTT.

This chain uses TRBV18 with TRBJ1-3; 7 bases agree with TRBD1. Germline lookup yields CDR1 KGHSH and CDR2 LQKENI. V was clipped by 2 bases and J by 0 bases; unmatched bases: 7. The CDR3 has 17 residues. CDR3: CASSPSASGGSGNTIYF. CDR3 DNA: TGTGCCAGCTCACCATCCGCCTCAGGGGGCTCTGGAAACACCATATATTTT.

Remarks on this clone: The same CDR3 arises from other DNA sequences in this sample as well. The chain uses TRBV24-1 and TRBJ1-1; unclear D gene. Trimming removed 0 bases from V and 7 bases from J, with 5 bases in between. The CDR3 extends over 12 amino acids. In germline, CDR1 is KGHDR, CDR2 SFDVKD. The CDR3 coding sequence is TGTGCCACCAGTGATTTGCGCGGTGAAGCTTTCTTT. Translation gives CATSDLRGEAFF.

This sequence joins TRBV5-1 and TRBJ2-2; TRBD1 matches 8 bases. The germline gives CDR1 SGHRS, CDR2 YFSETQ. J gave up 6 bases and V 0 bases, and 7 bases lay outside the gene matches. This CDR3 has 16 residues. CDR3 residues: CASSLGGGTGSGELFF. The CDR3, as DNA: TGCGCCAGCAGCTTGGGAGGCGGGACAGGATCCGGGGAGCTGTTTTTT.

The rearrangement joins TRBV2 to TRBJ2-1, with D possibly matching TRBD2 (5 bases). CDR3 length: 16 residues. The germline CDR1 and CDR2 sequences are SNHLY and FYNNEI. V lost 7 bases, J lost 4 bases, and 20 bases lay in between. The CDR3 reads CASTGLATSPYNEQFF. In nucleotides, the CDR3 is TGTGCCAGCACGGGTCTAGCCACCTCTCCATACAATGAGCAGTTCTTC.